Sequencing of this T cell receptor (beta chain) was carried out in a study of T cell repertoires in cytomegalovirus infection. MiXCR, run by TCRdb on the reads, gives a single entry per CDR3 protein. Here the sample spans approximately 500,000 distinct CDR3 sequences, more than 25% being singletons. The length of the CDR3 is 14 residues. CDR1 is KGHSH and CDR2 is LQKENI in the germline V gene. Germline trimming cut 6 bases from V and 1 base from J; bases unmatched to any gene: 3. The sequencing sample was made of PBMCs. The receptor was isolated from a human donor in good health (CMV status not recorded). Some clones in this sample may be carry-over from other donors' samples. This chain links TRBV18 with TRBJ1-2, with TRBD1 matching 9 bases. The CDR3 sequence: CASSRQGGNYGYTF. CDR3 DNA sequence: TGTGCCAGCTCGCGACAGGGGGGTAACTATGGCTACACCTTC.